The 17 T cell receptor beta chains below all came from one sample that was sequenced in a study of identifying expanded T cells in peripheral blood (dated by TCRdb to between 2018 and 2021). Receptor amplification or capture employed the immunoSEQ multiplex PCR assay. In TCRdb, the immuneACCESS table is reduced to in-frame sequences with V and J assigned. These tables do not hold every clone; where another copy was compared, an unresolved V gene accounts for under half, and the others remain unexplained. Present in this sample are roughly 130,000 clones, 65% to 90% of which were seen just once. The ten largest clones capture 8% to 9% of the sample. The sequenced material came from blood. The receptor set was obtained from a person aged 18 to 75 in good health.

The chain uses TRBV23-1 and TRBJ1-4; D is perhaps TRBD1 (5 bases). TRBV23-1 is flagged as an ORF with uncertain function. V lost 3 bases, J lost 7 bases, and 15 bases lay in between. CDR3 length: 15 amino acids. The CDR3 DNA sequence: TGCGCCAGCAGTCACAAATCCCGGGACCTTGAAAAACTGTTTTTT. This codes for CASSHKSRDLEKLFF.

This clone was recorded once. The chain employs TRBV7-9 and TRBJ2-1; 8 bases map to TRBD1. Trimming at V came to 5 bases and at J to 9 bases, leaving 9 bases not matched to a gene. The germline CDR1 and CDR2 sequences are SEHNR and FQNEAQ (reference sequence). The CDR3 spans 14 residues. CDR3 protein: CASSPQGATGEQFF. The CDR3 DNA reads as TGTGCCAGCAGCCCTCAGGGGGCGACGGGTGAGCAGTTCTTC.

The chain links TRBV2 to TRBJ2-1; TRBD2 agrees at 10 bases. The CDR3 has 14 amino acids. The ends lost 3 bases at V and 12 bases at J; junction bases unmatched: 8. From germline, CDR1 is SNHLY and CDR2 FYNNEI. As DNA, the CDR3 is TGTGCCAGCAGTGAGGGACTAGCGATTGACGCGCAGTTCTTC. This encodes CASSEGLAIDAQFF.

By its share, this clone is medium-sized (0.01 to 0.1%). The CDR3 coding sequence is TGTGCCAGTAGTATAGATTCTCCGGGACCTAACTATGGCTACACCTTC. Residues: CASSIDSPGPNYGYTF. This chain links TRBV19 with TRBJ1-2; D perhaps matches TRBD1 (5 bases). The V gene lost 0 bases and the J gene lost 0 bases, with 11 bases spanning the gap. CDR1 is LNHDA and CDR2 is SQIVND in the germline V gene (reference sequence). The CDR3 runs to 16 residues.

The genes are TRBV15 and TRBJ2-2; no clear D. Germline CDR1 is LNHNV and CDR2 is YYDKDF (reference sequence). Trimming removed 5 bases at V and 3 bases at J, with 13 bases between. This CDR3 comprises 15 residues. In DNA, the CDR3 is TGTGCCACCAGCCTCCGTGGTGGAGACACCGGGGAGCTGTTTTTT. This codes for CATSLRGGDTGELFF.

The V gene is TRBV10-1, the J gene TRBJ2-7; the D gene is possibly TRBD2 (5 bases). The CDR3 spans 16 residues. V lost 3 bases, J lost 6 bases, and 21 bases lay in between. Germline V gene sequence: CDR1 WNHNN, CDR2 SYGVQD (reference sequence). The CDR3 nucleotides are TGCGCCAGCAGTGATTGCCTGCGGACTCAACCTGCCGAGCAGTACTTC. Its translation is CASSDCLRTQPAEQYF.

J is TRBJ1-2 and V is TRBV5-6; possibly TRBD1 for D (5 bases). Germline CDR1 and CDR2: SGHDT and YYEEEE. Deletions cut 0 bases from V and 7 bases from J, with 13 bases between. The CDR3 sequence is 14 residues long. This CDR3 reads CASSLEEGRRGYTF. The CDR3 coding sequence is TGTGCCAGCAGCTTGGAGGAGGGGAGACGTGGCTACACCTTC.

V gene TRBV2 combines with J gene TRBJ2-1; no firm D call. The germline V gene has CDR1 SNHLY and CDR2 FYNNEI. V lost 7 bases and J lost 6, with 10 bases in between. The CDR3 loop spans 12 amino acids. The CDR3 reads CASTVKSNEQFF. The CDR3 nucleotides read TGTGCCAGCACGGTGAAATCCAATGAGCAGTTCTTC.

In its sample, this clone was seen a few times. In DNA, the CDR3 is TGTGCCAGCAGCTTCTCTCGGGCAGGTGGAGATACGCAGTATTTT. Translating gives CASSFSRAGGDTQYF. V is TRBV7-9 and J is TRBJ2-3; no clear D gene. Germline-derived CDR1 and CDR2 are SEHNR and FQNEAQ (reference sequence). V lost 3 bases and J 5 bases, leaving 15 bases between the germline ends. This CDR3 is built from 15 residues.

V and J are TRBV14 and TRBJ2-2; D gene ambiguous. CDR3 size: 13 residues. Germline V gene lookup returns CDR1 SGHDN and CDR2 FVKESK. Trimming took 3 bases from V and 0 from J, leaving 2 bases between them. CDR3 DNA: TGTGCCAGCAGCCACTCGAACACCGGGGAGCTGTTTTTT. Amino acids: CASSHSNTGELFF.

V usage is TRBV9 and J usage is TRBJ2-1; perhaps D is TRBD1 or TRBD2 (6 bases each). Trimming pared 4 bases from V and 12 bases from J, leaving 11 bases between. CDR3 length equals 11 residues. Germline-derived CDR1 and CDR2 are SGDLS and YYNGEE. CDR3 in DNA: TGTGCCAGCAGCCGAGGGGGGCGGCAGTTCTTC. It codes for CASSRGGRQFF.

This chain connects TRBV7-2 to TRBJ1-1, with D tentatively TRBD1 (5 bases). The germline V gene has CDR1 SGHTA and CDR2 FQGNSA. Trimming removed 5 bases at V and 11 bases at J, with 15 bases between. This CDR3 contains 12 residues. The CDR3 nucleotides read TGTGCCAGCAGCCTGGCAGGGTCTTCCGCTTTCTTT. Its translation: CASSLAGSSAFF.

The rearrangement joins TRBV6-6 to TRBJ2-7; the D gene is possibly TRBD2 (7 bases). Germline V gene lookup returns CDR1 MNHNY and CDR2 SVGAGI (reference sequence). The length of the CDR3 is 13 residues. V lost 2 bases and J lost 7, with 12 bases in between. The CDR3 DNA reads TGTGCCAGCAGTTACGGGGGGGCGAGGGAGCAGTACTTC. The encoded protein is CASSYGGAREQYF.

CDR3 amino acids: CASSPTLDTQYF. CDR3 coding DNA: TGTGCCAGCAGCCCCACGTTGGATACGCAGTATTTT. The V and J genes are TRBV7-2 and TRBJ2-3, with D hard to call. This CDR3 has 12 amino acids. V was pared by 5 bases and J by 6 bases, with 9 bases between. Germline V gives CDR1 SGHTA, CDR2 FQGNSA.

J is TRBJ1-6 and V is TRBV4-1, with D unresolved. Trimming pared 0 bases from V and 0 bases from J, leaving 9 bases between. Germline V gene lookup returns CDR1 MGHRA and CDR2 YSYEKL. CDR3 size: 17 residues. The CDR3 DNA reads TGCGCCAGCAGCCAAGAATCCCGGGGCTCCTATAATTCACCCCTCCACTTT. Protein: CASSQESRGSYNSPLHF.

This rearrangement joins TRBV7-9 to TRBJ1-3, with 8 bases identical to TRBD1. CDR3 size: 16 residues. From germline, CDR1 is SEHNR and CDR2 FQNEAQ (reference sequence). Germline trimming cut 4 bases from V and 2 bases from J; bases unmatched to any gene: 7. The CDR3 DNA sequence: TGTGCCAGCAGCTCGACGGACAGGGAGCCTGGAAACACCATATATTTT. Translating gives CASSSTDREPGNTIYF.

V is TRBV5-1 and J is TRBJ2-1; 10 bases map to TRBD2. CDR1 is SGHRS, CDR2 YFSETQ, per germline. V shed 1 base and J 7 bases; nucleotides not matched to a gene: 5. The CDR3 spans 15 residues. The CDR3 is CASSLLAGVGNEQFF. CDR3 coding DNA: TGCGCCAGCAGCTTGCTAGCGGGAGTGGGGAATGAGCAGTTCTTC. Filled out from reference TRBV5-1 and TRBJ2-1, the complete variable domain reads KAGVTQTPRYLIKTRGQQVTLSCSPISGHRSVSWYQQTPGQGLQFLFEYFSETQRNKGNFPGRFSGRQFSNSRSEMNVSTLELGDSALYLCASSLLAGVGNEQFFGPGTRLTVL.